Shown below are 17 T cell receptor beta chains from a single sample sequenced in a study of T cells expressing NK-cell markers. No DNA is given; TCRdb re-called the 5' RACE reads and lists each CDR3 protein once. Found here are about 380,000 distinct CDR3 sequences; the top ten clones hold roughly 5.2%. The specimen sequenced was blood T cells: a sorted CD56 or NKG2C T cell subset, CD4+ or CD8+ T cells, or bulk PBMC T cells (not recorded which). These receptors came from a man aged 18-75 years in good health.

V gene TRBV14 combines with J gene TRBJ1-2; TCRdb's D gene call, TRBD1, goes unchecked for lack of DNA. The CDR3 runs to 16 residues. Germline loops: CDR1 SGHDN, CDR2 FVKESK. The CDR3 region is CASSRLRDRGLYGYTF.

V usage is TRBV20-1 and J usage is TRBJ1-2. The CDR3 covers 13 residues. Germline V gives CDR1 DFQATT, CDR2 SNEGSKA (reference sequence). Here the CDR3 reads CSASTGRDYGYTF.

The J gene is TRBJ1-3, the V gene TRBV12-3 or TRBV12-4. The CDR3 has 14 residues. The CDR3 region is CASSLFGGHNTIYF.

The chain recombines TRBV5-6 with TRBJ1-6. CDR1 is SGHDT and CDR2 is YYEEEE in the germline V gene. The CDR3 is 15 residues long. CDR3 residues: CASSLKGSYNSPLHF.

The V and J genes are TRBV28 and TRBJ1-2. CDR3 size: 15 residues. Germline lookup yields CDR1 MDHEN and CDR2 SYDVKM. CDR3 amino acids: CASSFTGALFYGYTF.

The CDR3 sequence: CASNLGVSWPQYF. The chain is built from TRBV7-8 and TRBJ2-5; TCRdb's D call, TRBD1, is unchecked because there is no DNA. The CDR3 has 13 residues. The germline V gene encodes CDR1 SGHVS and CDR2 FQNEAQ.

CDR3 in amino acids: CSARNRVESYNSPLHF. This rearrangement joins TRBV20-1 to TRBJ1-6; TCRdb gives TRBD1 as the D gene, but with no DNA this cannot be confirmed. CDR3 length equals 16 residues. CDR1 is DFQATT and CDR2 is SNEGSKA in the germline V gene (reference sequence).

The chain has TRBV7-8 and TRBJ2-5; TCRdb's D call, TRBD1, is unchecked because there is no DNA. This CDR3 contains 15 residues. CDR1 and CDR2 (germline): SGHVS, FQNEAQ. CDR3 loop: CASSLTTGSVETQYF.

The chain couples TRBV25-1 to TRBJ2-7; the TCRdb D gene call, TRBD2, has no DNA to confirm it. This CDR3 is built from 15 residues. From germline, CDR1 is MGHDK and CDR2 SYGVNS. The chain's CDR3 is CASSRGLAGGYEQYF.

The rearrangement joins TRBV23-1 to TRBJ2-7. TRBV23-1 is an open reading frame, and its role is uncertain. This CDR3 is built from 14 residues. The CDR3 spells CASSKSGRTYEQYF.

The chain couples TRBV20-1 to TRBJ1-2; TCRdb's D call, TRBD1, is unchecked because there is no DNA. The CDR3 covers 13 residues. Germline loops: CDR1 DFQATT, CDR2 SNEGSKA (reference sequence). CDR3 residues: CSAVTGATGGYTF.

This sequence joins TRBV19 and TRBJ1-1. Germline CDR1 is LNHDA and CDR2 is SQIVND (reference sequence). The CDR3 is made up of 16 amino acids. CDR3 sequence: CASSTLRGLPNTEAFF.

The J gene is TRBJ2-7, the V gene TRBV3-1. This CDR3 is built from 15 residues. CDR1 is LGHDT, CDR2 YNNKEL, per germline (reference sequence). The chain's CDR3 is CASSQGRASTYEQYF.

The rearrangement links TRBV7-9 to TRBJ2-7; TCRdb's assignment of TRBD2 cannot be checked, as there is no DNA. Germline V gene data show CDR1 as SEHNR and CDR2 as FQNEAQ (reference sequence). This CDR3 has 14 residues. The CDR3: CASSLGGGAREQYF.

The rearrangement joins TRBV5-1 to TRBJ2-1; TCRdb's D call of TRBD2 is untestable without DNA. The CDR3 runs to 14 residues. Germline CDR1 is SGHRS and CDR2 is YFSETQ. The CDR3 region is CASRVETRLHEQFF.

The chain links TRBV7-2 to TRBJ1-2; without DNA, the TCRdb call of TRBD1 cannot be checked. From germline, CDR1 is SGHTA and CDR2 FQGNSA. The length of the CDR3 is 14 residues. CDR3 amino acids: CASSLKGPNYGYTF. The full variable domain, with the rest looked up from reference TRBV7-2 and TRBJ1-2, is GAGVSQSPSNKVTEKGKDVELRCDPISGHTALYWYRQSLGQGLEFLIYFQGNSAPDKSGLPSDRFSAERTGGSVSTLTIQRTQQEDSAVYLCASSLKGPNYGYTFGSGTRLTVV.

This chain's CDR3 is CASSERLATGANVLTF. The chain has TRBV2 and TRBJ2-6. In germline, CDR1 is SNHLY, CDR2 FYNNEI. This CDR3 spans 16 amino acids.